The rows below give T cell receptor beta chains drawn from one sample of a study of T cells after yellow fever vaccination. TCRdb recomputed calls from the 5' RACE reads with MiXCR, one row per CDR3 protein. The sample includes 500,000 to 650,000 distinct CDR3 sequences, roughly 12% of them seen just once. The specimen was PBMCs, collected on the day of the yellow fever booster vaccination. These TCRs come from a man between 25 and 39 years old who received the YFV17D yellow fever vaccine. Both conserved end residues are part of each CDR3. D genes are given only for firm matches. Clone size is not always given. Where it is, it says once, few, many or a class for expanded clones.

j_gene	v_gene	d_gene	abundance	CDR3aa	CDR3nt
TRBJ1-1	TRBV12-3/TRBV12-4	-	-	CASSLLENTEAFF	TGTGCCAGCAGTTTGTTAGAGAACACTGAAGCTTTCTTT
TRBJ1-5	TRBV2	-	few	CASREDLGQPQHF	TGTGCCAGCAGGGAAGACCTAGGGCAGCCCCAGCATTTT
TRBJ2-1	TRBV18	-	-	CASSPRQEGEQFF	TGTGCCAGCTCACCACGTCAGGAGGGTGAGCAGTTCTTC
TRBJ1-1	TRBV28	-	few	CASSLGQGRSVTEAFF	TGTGCCAGCAGTTTGGGTCAGGGGCGCAGTGTCACTGAAGCTTTCTTT
TRBJ2-1	TRBV19	TRBD1	many	CASSPLGTGSYNEQFF	TGTGCCAGTAGCCCGCTCGGGACAGGGTCCTACAATGAGCAGTTCTTC
TRBJ2-7	TRBV20-1	-	few	CSAAGGNHSYEQYF	TGCAGTGCTGCGGGCGGCAACCATTCCTACGAGCAGTACTTC
TRBJ2-3	TRBV18	TRBD1	few	CASSLHTGTATDTQYF	TGTGCCAGCTCACTGCACACCGGGACAGCCACAGATACGCAGTATTTT
TRBJ2-7	TRBV28	TRBD2	few	CATRLAGAHEQYF	TGTGCCACCAGACTAGCGGGAGCACACGAGCAGTACTTC
TRBJ1-1	TRBV5-1	TRBD1	few	CASSLSSDRGTEAFF	TGCGCCAGCAGCTTGAGTTCGGACAGGGGCACTGAAGCTTTCTTT
TRBJ2-7	TRBV28	-	-	CASRTGGGYYEQYF	TGTGCCAGCAGAACAGGGGGGGGGTACTACGAGCAGTACTTC
TRBJ2-2	TRBV27	-	few	CASSLLPRTSTGELFF	TGTGCCAGCAGTTTATTGCCCAGGACCAGCACCGGGGAGCTGTTTTTT
TRBJ2-3	TRBV7-2	-	-	CASSARREGDTQYF	TGTGCCAGCAGCGCTCGACGAGAAGGAGATACGCAGTATTTT
TRBJ2-1	TRBV20-1	-	few	CSAEDSSAPYNEQFF	TGCAGTGCTGAAGATTCTAGCGCCCCCTACAATGAGCAGTTCTTC
TRBJ2-7	TRBV19	-	many	CASSITDSVQYF	TGTGCCAGTAGTATTACAGACTCCGTGCAGTACTTC
TRBJ2-7	TRBV6-4	-	-	CASRDLGNYEQYF	TGTGCCAGCAGGGACTTGGGGAACTACGAGCAGTACTTC
TRBJ1-5	TRBV12-3/TRBV12-4	-	-	CASRSLLNQPQHF	TGTGCCAGCAGATCCCTCTTAAACCAGCCCCAGCATTTT
TRBJ2-1	TRBV20-1	-	-	CSARGVGGMLNEQFF	TGCAGTGCTAGAGGGGTTGGAGGGATGCTCAATGAGCAGTTCTTC
TRBJ1-5	TRBV7-6	-	few	CASSFTDTQPQHF	TGTGCCAGCAGCTTTACTGACACTCAGCCCCAGCATTTT
TRBJ1-1	TRBV5-1	-	many	CASSLAGVGTEAFF	TGCGCCAGCAGCTTGGCGGGGGTGGGGACTGAAGCTTTCTTT
TRBJ1-3	TRBV7-2	-	few	CASSVLSGNTIYF	TGTGCCAGCAGCGTCCTCTCTGGAAACACCATATATTTT
TRBJ2-1	TRBV6-1	TRBD1	few	CATYIRGNLNEQFF	TGTGCCACCTACATCAGGGGGAATCTCAATGAGCAGTTCTTC
TRBJ1-1	TRBV6-2/TRBV6-3	-	once	CASSYTSAGVAAEAFF	TGTGCCAGCAGTTACACCTCGGCAGGGGTAGCCGCTGAAGCTTTCTTT
TRBJ2-3	TRBV4-1	TRBD1	many	CASSQIQGADTQYF	TGCGCCAGCAGCCAGATCCAGGGGGCAGATACGCAGTATTTT
TRBJ2-7	TRBV3-1	TRBD2	-	CASSQEGGINEQYF	TGTGCCAGCAGCCAAGAGGGAGGGATCAACGAGCAGTACTTC
TRBJ2-3	TRBV12-3/TRBV12-4	TRBD2	few	CASSLMAAGAGDTQYF	TGTGCCAGCAGCCTAATGGCGGCGGGAGCAGGAGATACGCAGTATTTT
TRBJ2-3	TRBV29-1	-	-	CSVGFNRATDTQYF	TGCAGCGTTGGATTCAACAGGGCCACAGATACGCAGTATTTT
TRBJ1-2	TRBV20-1	-	-	CSASPVLLYGYTF	TGCAGTGCTAGCCCCGTTCTGCTCTATGGCTACACCTTC
TRBJ2-7	TRBV7-9	-	few	CAGQEGVYEQYF	TGTGCCGGCCAAGAGGGAGTCTACGAGCAGTACTTC